The 26 T cell receptor beta chains given below trace back to one sample, sequenced in a study of T cell repertoires and HLA-DP antigens (dated by TCRdb to 2016 to 2019). Which antigens these TCRs recognize remains unknown. Libraries were made using the immunoSEQ multiplex PCR assay. This immuneACCESS table, as held by TCRdb, lists in-frame sequences with V and J called but not all clones. Of the missing ones, under half trace to an unresolved V gene in checked studies; the others have no known cause. In all, the sample holds over 60,000 clones, and around 80% of those were seen once. The ten most abundant clones make up about 1.6% of the sample. Sequences were obtained from CD4+ T cells from PBMCs. The source is a man aged 55 to 70 in good health and CMV-seronegative.

The rearrangement joins TRBV19 to TRBJ1-5; 7 positions match TRBD1. V trimming: 2 bases; J trimming: 4 bases; junction bases outside the gene matches: 2. CDR1 is LNHDA, CDR2 SQIVND, per germline (reference sequence). This CDR3 is 14 amino acids long. This chain's CDR3 is CASSISGQNQPQHF. CDR3 coding DNA: TGTGCCAGTAGTATATCGGGACAGAATCAGCCCCAGCATTTT.

The chain combines TRBV5-1 with TRBJ1-5, with TRBD1 matching over 9 bases. This CDR3 has 15 residues. Germline CDR1 reads SGHRS; CDR2 reads YFSETQ. V lost 4 bases and J lost 6; bases outside the gene matches: 8. The CDR3 region has the DNA TGCGCCAGCAGCCCGGGACAGGGAGGCGCTCAGCCCCAGCATTTT. This encodes CASSPGQGGAQPQHF.

This chain joins TRBV19 and TRBJ1-1; a weak D match, TRBD1 (5 bases). The germline V and J ends were trimmed by 3 bases and 0 bases, with 8 bases remaining between them. This CDR3 has 14 residues. Germline V CDR1 and CDR2: LNHDA, SQIVND (reference sequence). This CDR3 reads CASSMGTLNTEAFF. In nucleotides, the CDR3 is TGTGCCAGTAGTATGGGGACTCTGAACACTGAAGCTTTCTTT.

The genes are TRBV5-1 and TRBJ1-2, with TRBD1 matching 9 bases. J lost 6 bases, V lost 4 bases, and 7 bases had no gene match. This CDR3 contains 14 residues. Germline V gene sequence: CDR1 SGHRS, CDR2 YFSETQ. The CDR3, as DNA: TGCGCCAGCAGCGGAGGGACAGGGTTCGATGGCTACACCTTC. Residues: CASSGGTGFDGYTF. The whole variable domain, filled in from reference TRBV5-1 and TRBJ1-2, reads KAGVTQTPRYLIKTRGQQVTLSCSPISGHRSVSWYQQTPGQGLQFLFEYFSETQRNKGNFPGRFSGRQFSNSRSEMNVSTLELGDSALYLCASSGGTGFDGYTFGSGTRLTVV.

V is TRBV9 and J is TRBJ1-2, with 9 bases matching TRBD1. In germline, CDR1 is SGDLS, CDR2 YYNGEE. CDR3 length: 15 residues. V trimming: 0 bases; J trimming: 4 bases; junction bases outside the gene matches: 4. In DNA, the CDR3 is TGTGCCAGCAGCGTAGCCGGGACAGGGCGCTATGGCTACACCTTC. Amino acid sequence: CASSVAGTGRYGYTF.

The chain has TRBV4-1 and TRBJ2-2, with 8 bases lining up with TRBD2. This CDR3 has 16 amino acids. Germline CDR1 reads MGHRA; CDR2 reads YSYEKL. After removal of 1 base from V and 7 bases from J, the junction contained 8 bases not matched to a gene. The CDR3 protein is CASSQANSGMNGELFF. The CDR3 DNA is TGCGCCAGCAGCCAAGCTAATAGCGGGATGAACGGGGAGCTGTTTTTT.

The rearrangement uses TRBV5-1 and TRBJ1-1; D gene uncertain. The V gene lost 1 base and the J gene lost 0 bases, with 4 bases spanning the gap. This CDR3 is built from 13 residues. From germline, CDR1 is SGHRS and CDR2 YFSETQ. The CDR3 protein is CASSLNLNTEAFF. CDR3 bases: TGCGCCAGCAGCTTGAACCTGAACACTGAAGCTTTCTTT.

V usage is TRBV5-4 and J usage is TRBJ1-2; D perhaps matches TRBD1 (5 bases). CDR1 SGHNT and CDR2 YYREEE come from the germline V gene (reference sequence). The CDR3 contains 15 residues. V lost 6 bases to trimming and J lost 8 bases, with 23 bases between them. The CDR3 DNA reads TGTGCCAGCACCCGGGACGCGCCGGGACGAGAAGGCTACACCTTC. Its translation: CASTRDAPGREGYTF. The whole variable domain, remainder taken from reference TRBV5-4 and TRBJ1-2, is ETGVTQSPTHLIKTRGQQVTLRCSSQSGHNTVSWYQQALGQGPQFIFQYYREEENGRGNFPPRFSGLQFPNYSSELNVNALELDDSALYLCASTRDAPGREGYTFGSGTRLTVV.

The chain joins TRBV5-4 to TRBJ2-6, with TRBD1 identical over 7 bases. V trimming: 3 bases; J trimming: 2 bases; junction bases outside the gene matches: 2. CDR1 and CDR2 (germline): SGHNT, YYREEE (reference sequence). The CDR3 contains 15 residues. This CDR3 is CASSWGQTGANVLTF. CDR3 DNA sequence: TGTGCCAGCAGCTGGGGACAGACTGGGGCCAACGTCCTGACTTTC.

The chain recombines TRBV29-1 with TRBJ1-2; D possibly corresponds to TRBD1 (5 bases). V lost 7 bases to trimming and J lost 4 bases, with 16 bases between them. The length of the CDR3 is 13 residues. CDR1 SQVTM and CDR2 ANQGSEA come from the germline V gene. DNA for the CDR3: TGCAGCGGGGACTCCGGGGGGGGCTATGGCTACACCTTC. Translation gives CSGDSGGGYGYTF.

The chain is built from TRBV5-1 and TRBJ1-4; 7 bases align to TRBD1. There are 15 residues in the CDR3. Germline CDR1 is SGHRS and CDR2 is YFSETQ. J was trimmed by 3 bases and V by 3 bases; bases with no gene match: 5. CDR3 protein: CASSWSGTANEKLFF. The CDR3 region has the DNA TGCGCCAGCAGCTGGTCCGGGACAGCTAATGAAAAACTGTTTTTT.

This clone appeared a single time. The rearrangement joins TRBV30 to TRBJ1-6, with a possible D match to TRBD1 (5 bases). The CDR3 covers 15 residues. The V gene's germline CDR1 is GTSNPN and CDR2 SVGIG (reference sequence). Trimming removed 3 bases from V and 0 bases from J, with 9 bases in between. The CDR3 region is CAWRTAASYNSPLHF. The CDR3 nucleotides read TGTGCCTGGAGGACAGCCGCCTCCTATAATTCACCCCTCCACTTT.

The chain is built from TRBV5-4 and TRBJ1-2, with TRBD1 as a possible D gene (5 bases). CDR1 and CDR2 from the germline V gene are SGHNT and YYREEE (reference sequence). V was pared by 4 bases and J by 2 bases, with 12 bases between. The CDR3 totals 14 residues. The chain's CDR3 is CASSPGTENYGYTF. The CDR3 nucleotides are TGTGCCAGCAGCCCCGGGACGGAAAACTATGGCTACACCTTC.

The chain employs TRBV5-4 and TRBJ1-1, with TRBD1 as a possible D gene (6 bases). Trimming took off 4 bases at V and 8 bases at J, with 18 bases between the two ends. CDR3 length: 14 residues. The germline V gene has CDR1 SGHNT and CDR2 YYREEE (reference sequence). CDR3 in amino acids: CASSTNRGGQEAFF. DNA of the CDR3: TGTGCCAGCAGCACCAATCGGGGGGGGCAGGAAGCTTTCTTT.

The rearrangement links TRBV5-1 to TRBJ2-5; the match to TRBD2 covers 8 bases. In germline, CDR1 is SGHRS, CDR2 YFSETQ. The CDR3 extends over 16 amino acids. V dropped 0 bases and J dropped 1; count of bases not matched to a gene: 5. The CDR3 is CASSLAAGGLQETQYF. For the CDR3, the DNA is TGCGCCAGCAGCTTGGCGGCGGGGGGCCTCCAAGAGACCCAGTACTTC.

The J gene is TRBJ1-2, the V gene TRBV19; TRBD1 matches at 11 bases. The V gene end was trimmed by 5 bases and the J gene end by 4 bases; junction bases not matched to a gene: 3. Germline CDR1 reads LNHDA; CDR2 reads SQIVND (reference sequence). There are 14 residues in the CDR3. CDR3 protein: CASSPGTGGYGYTF. The CDR3 bases are TGTGCCAGTAGTCCCGGGACAGGGGGCTATGGCTACACCTTC.

The rearrangement uses TRBV5-6 and TRBJ1-4; a possible D gene is TRBD1 (5 bases). The V gene's germline CDR1 is SGHDT and CDR2 YYEEEE. The CDR3 covers 16 residues. Trimming left V 1 base short and J 0 bases short, with 10 bases between. The CDR3 bases are TGTGCCAGCAGCTTGTACAGGCGTGCAACTAATGAAAAACTGTTTTTT. Protein: CASSLYRRATNEKLFF. The full variable domain, rest sourced from reference TRBV5-6 and TRBJ1-4, is DAGVTQSPTHLIKTRGQQVTLRCSPKSGHDTVSWYQQALGQGPQFIFQYYEEEERQRGNFPDRFSGHQFPNYSSELNVNALLLGDSALYLCASSLYRRATNEKLFFGSGTQLSVL.

This clone is labeled as medium-sized (0.01 to 0.1%). Other DNA sequences within the sample encode an identical CDR3. This CDR3 is CASSLVGLAEETQYF. CDR3 in DNA: TGTGCCAGCAGCTTAGTAGGACTAGCGGAAGAGACCCAGTACTTC. The gene calls are TRBV7-2 and TRBJ2-5; 10 bases fit TRBD2. Germline CDR1 and CDR2: SGHTA and FQGNSA. The CDR3 extends over 15 amino acids. J lost 3 bases, V lost 1 base, and 2 bases had no gene match.

This clone was seen at least ten times. This sequence joins TRBV7-8 and TRBJ1-1; weak D call: TRBD1 (5 bases). Germline lookup yields CDR1 SGHVS and CDR2 FQNEAQ. The V and J ends lost 1 base and 4 bases respectively, with 22 bases between them. CDR3 length: 18 amino acids. The CDR3 sequence is CASSLVTAGTTVGTEAFF. The CDR3 DNA is TGTGCCAGCAGCTTAGTAACGGCAGGGACCACGGTAGGCACTGAAGCTTTCTTT. Filled out from reference TRBV7-8 and TRBJ1-1, the complete variable domain reads GAGVSQSPRYKVAKRGQDVALRCDPISGHVSLFWYQQALGQGPEFLTYFQNEAQLDKSGLPSDRFFAERPEGSVSTLKIQRTQQEDSAVYLCASSLVTAGTTVGTEAFFGQGTRLTVV.

This clone was detected only once. V usage is TRBV2 and J usage is TRBJ2-2; TRBD1 might be the D (6 bases). Germline CDR1 and CDR2: SNHLY and FYNNEI. V shed 6 bases and J shed 1 base, with 12 bases lying between them. The CDR3 has 15 residues. The DNA of the CDR3 is TGTGCCAGCAGGGCAGGGGCCCAGAACACCGGGGAGCTGTTTTTT. It is translated as CASRAGAQNTGELFF.

The chain uses TRBV6-1 and TRBJ2-1; D gene unclear. V dropped 5 bases and J dropped 0 bases, with 11 bases sitting between them. The CDR3 consists of 15 residues. Germline CDR1 is MNHNS and CDR2 is SASEGT. The CDR3 DNA is TGTGCCAGCAGTATAGATCTCAGCTCCTACAATGAGCAGTTCTTC. Translating it yields CASSIDLSSYNEQFF.

This clone was seen a handful of times. The CDR3 loop is CAISDVRQRNTEAFF. CDR3 nucleotides: TGTGCCATCAGTGATGTTAGGCAAAGGAACACTGAAGCTTTCTTT. The chain employs TRBV10-3 and TRBJ1-1; D is ambiguous. Germline assignment: CDR1 ENHRY and CDR2 SYGVKD. CDR3 length: 15 amino acids. V was clipped by 3 bases and J by 1 base, with 12 bases between them.

This clone was seen a few times. The rearrangement uses TRBV10-2 and TRBJ2-3; 8 nucleotides align to TRBD2. The CDR3 contains 14 residues. Germline loops: CDR1 WSHSY, CDR2 SAAADI. V was clipped by 10 bases and J by 5 bases; unmatched bases: 11. CDR3 region: CATRKTSDRDTQYF. As DNA, the CDR3 is TGCGCCACGCGGAAGACTAGCGATAGAGATACGCAGTATTTT.

This chain links TRBV10-1 with TRBJ2-3, with TRBD2 identical over 11 bases. V shed 6 bases, J shed 6 bases, and the junction held 5 bases outside the gene matches. Germline values: CDR1 WNHNN, CDR2 SYGVQD (reference sequence). The CDR3 is 14 residues long. The CDR3 sequence is CASSQIAGGDTQYF. The CDR3 nucleotides read TGCGCCAGCAGCCAGATAGCGGGGGGGGATACGCAGTATTTT.

The rearrangement uses TRBV5-6 and TRBJ2-1; perhaps TRBD2 as D (6 bases). The CDR3 totals 17 residues. V dropped 2 bases and J dropped 3 bases, with 18 bases sitting between them. CDR1 is SGHDT, CDR2 YYEEEE, per germline. CDR3 residues: CASSFGGAGWDYNEQFF. For the CDR3, the DNA is TGTGCCAGCAGCTTTGGAGGGGCGGGATGGGACTACAATGAGCAGTTCTTC.

This rearrangement joins TRBV20-1 to TRBJ2-5; no firm D call. This CDR3 has 11 amino acids. Germline CDR1 and CDR2: DFQATT and SNEGSKA (reference sequence). V was pared by 3 bases and J by 5 bases, with 7 bases between. The DNA for the CDR3 is TGCAGTGCTAGGACCTGGGAGACCCAGTACTTC. Its protein product is CSARTWETQYF.